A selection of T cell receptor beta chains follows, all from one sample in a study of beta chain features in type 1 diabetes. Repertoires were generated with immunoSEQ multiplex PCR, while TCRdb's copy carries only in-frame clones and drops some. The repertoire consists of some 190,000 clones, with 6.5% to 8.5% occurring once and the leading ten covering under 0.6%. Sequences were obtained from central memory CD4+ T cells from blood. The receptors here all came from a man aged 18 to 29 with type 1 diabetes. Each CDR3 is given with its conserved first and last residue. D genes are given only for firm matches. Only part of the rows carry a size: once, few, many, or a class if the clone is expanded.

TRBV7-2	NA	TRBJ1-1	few	CASSLHLNTEAFF	TGTGCCAGCAGCTTACACTTGAACACTGAAGCTTTCTTT
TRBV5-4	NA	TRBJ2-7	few	CASSSLPAYEQYF	TGTGCCAGCAGCTCTCTTCCAGCCTACGAGCAGTACTTC
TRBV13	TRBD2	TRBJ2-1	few	CASSRLAGEFHEQFF	TGTGCCAGCAGTCGACTAGCGGGAGAATTTCATGAGCAGTTCTTC
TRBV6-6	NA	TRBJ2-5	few	CASSYSRGSYETQYF	TGTGCCAGCAGTTACTCAAGGGGGTCCTACGAGACCCAGTACTTC
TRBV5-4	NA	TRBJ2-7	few	CASSTRGEQYF	TGTGCCAGCAGCACAAGGGGGGAGCAGTACTTC
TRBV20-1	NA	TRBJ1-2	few	CSVAGNYGYTF	TGCAGTGTTGCCGGTAACTATGGCTACACCTTC
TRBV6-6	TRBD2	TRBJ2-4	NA	CASSLGGAKNIQYF	TGTGCCAGCAGCCTCGGGGGGGCCAAAAACATTCAGTACTTC
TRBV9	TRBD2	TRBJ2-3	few	CASSLSGGVRNTQYF	TGTGCCAGCAGCCTAAGCGGGGGGGTCCGGAATACGCAGTATTTT
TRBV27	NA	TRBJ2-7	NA	CASSLGGPPPNEQYF	TGTGCCAGCAGTTTAGGCGGCCCACCTCCCAACGAGCAGTACTTC
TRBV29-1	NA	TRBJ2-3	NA	CSVLPGVRTDTQYF	TGCAGCGTCCTTCCCGGGGTTCGCACAGATACGCAGTATTTT
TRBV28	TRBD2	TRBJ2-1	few	CASTTPLAGGSNEQFF	TGTGCCAGCACAACTCCCCTGGCGGGAGGTTCGAATGAGCAGTTCTTC
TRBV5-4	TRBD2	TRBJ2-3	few	CASSLDPSGRTDTQYF	TGTGCCAGCAGCTTGGATCCTAGCGGGAGGACAGATACGCAGTATTTT
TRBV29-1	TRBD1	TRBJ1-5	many	CSVGDRESGGQHF	TGCAGCGTTGGGGACAGGGAGAGTGGGGGGCAGCATTTT
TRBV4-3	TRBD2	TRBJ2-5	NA	CASSQEGRGTQYF	TGCGCCAGCAGCCAAGAGGGGAGGGGCACCCAGTACTTC
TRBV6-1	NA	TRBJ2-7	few	CASSELGGSKQYF	TGTGCCAGCAGTGAATTAGGCGGTAGCAAGCAGTACTTC
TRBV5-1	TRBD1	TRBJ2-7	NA	CASSFGQESGEQYF	TGCGCCAGCAGCTTTGGACAGGAGTCGGGGGAGCAGTACTTC